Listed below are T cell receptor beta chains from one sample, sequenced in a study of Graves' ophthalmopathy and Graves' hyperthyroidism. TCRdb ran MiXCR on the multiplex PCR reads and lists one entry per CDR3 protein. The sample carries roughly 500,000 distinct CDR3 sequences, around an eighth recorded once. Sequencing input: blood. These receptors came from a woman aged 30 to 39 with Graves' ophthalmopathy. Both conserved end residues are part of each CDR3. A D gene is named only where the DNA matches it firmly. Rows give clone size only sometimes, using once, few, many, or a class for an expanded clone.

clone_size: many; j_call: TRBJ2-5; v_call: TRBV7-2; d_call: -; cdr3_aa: CASSSTGRGETQYF; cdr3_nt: TGTGCCAGCAGCTCAACAGGGAGGGGAGAGACCCAGTACTTC
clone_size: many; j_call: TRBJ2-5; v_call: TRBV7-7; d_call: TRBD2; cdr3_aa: CASSPISVTSGDQETQYF; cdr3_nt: TGTGCTAGCAGCCCAATATCGGTGACTAGCGGGGACCAAGAGACCCAGTACTTC
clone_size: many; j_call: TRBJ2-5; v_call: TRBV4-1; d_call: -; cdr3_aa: CASSQGARGVYF; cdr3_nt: TGCGCCAGCAGCCAAGGGGCAAGGGGGGTTTACTTC
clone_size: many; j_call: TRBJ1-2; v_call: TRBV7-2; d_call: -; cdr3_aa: CASSLESVGYGYTF; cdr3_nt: TGTGCCAGCAGCTTAGAATCGGTTGGCTATGGCTACACCTTC
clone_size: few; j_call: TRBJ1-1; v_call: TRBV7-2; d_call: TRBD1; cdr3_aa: CASSLGLTGAGGLTEAFF; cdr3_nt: TGTGCCAGCAGCTTAGGGCTGACAGGGGCCGGCGGACTCACTGAAGCTTTCTTT
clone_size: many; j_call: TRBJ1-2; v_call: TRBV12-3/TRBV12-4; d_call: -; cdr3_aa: CASSLVQGGGYTF; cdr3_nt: TGTGCCAGCAGTTTAGTACAGGGTGGAGGCTACACCTTC
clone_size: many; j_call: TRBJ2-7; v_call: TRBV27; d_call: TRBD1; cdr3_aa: CASSPQQGANYEQYF; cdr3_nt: TGTGCCAGCAGTCCCCAACAGGGGGCAAACTACGAGCAGTACTTC
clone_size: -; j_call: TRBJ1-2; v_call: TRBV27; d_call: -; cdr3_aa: CASRSQSGYTF; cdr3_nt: TGTGCCAGCAGATCGCAGAGTGGCTACACCTTC
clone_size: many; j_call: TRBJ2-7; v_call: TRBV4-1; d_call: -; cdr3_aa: CASSQERGGSSYEQYF; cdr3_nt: TGCGCCAGCAGCCAAGAAAGGGGGGGATCTAGCTACGAGCAGTACTTC
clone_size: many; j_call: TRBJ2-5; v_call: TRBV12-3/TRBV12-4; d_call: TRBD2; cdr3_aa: CASSRGLAGVETQYF; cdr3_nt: TGTGCCAGCAGTAGAGGACTAGCGGGAGTGGAGACCCAGTACTTC
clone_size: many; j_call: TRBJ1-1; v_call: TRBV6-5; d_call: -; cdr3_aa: CASSYAGTGTEAFF; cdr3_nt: TGTGCCAGCAGTTACGCGGGGACGGGCACTGAAGCTTTCTTT
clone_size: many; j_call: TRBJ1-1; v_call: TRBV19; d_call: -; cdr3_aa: CASKNLNTEAFF; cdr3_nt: TGTGCCAGTAAAAATCTGAACACTGAAGCTTTCTTT
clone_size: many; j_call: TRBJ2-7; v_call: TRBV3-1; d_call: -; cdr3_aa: CASSQGSGAYEQYF; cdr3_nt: TGTGCCAGCAGCCAAGGATCAGGAGCCTACGAGCAGTACTTC
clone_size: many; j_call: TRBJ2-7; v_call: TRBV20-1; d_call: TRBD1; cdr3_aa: CSARWQGAYEQYF; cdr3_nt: TGCAGTGCTAGGTGGCAGGGGGCCTACGAGCAGTACTTC
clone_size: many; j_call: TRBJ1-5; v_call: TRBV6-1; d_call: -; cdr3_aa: CATHHQPQHF; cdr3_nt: TGTGCCACACATCATCAGCCCCAGCATTTT
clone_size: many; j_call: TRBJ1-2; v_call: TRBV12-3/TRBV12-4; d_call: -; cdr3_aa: CASSSTPQTNYGYTF; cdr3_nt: TGTGCCAGCAGTTCCACCCCCCAGACTAACTATGGCTACACCTTC
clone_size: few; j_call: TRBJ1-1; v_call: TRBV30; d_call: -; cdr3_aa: CAWSVSGGTEAFF; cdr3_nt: TGTGCCTGGAGTGTATCGGGTGGCACTGAAGCTTTCTTT
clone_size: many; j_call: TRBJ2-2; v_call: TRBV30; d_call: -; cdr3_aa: CAWNRGGELFF; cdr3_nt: TGTGCCTGGAATCGAGGGGGGGAGCTGTTTTTT
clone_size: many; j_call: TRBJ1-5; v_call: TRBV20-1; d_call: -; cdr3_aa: CSARDRTDHSNQPQHF; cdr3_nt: TGCAGTGCTAGAGATAGAACCGATCATAGCAATCAGCCCCAGCATTTT
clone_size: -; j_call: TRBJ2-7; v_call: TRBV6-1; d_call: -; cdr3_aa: CASSDGSDWYSYEQYF; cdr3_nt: TGTGCCAGCAGTGATGGGAGTGACTGGTACTCCTACGAGCAGTACTTC
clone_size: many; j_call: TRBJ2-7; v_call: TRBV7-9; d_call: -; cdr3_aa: CASSIEADYEQYF; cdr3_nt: TGTGCCAGCAGCATAGAGGCGGACTACGAGCAGTACTTC
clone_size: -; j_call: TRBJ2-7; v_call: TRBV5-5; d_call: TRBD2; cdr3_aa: CASSFLAGGNEQYF; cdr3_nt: TGTGCCAGCAGCTTCCTAGCGGGAGGTAACGAGCAGTACTTC
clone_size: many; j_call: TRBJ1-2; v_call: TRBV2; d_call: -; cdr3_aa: CASLYLDGWYGYTF; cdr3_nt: TGTGCCAGCCTTTATTTGGACGGATGGTATGGCTACACCTTC
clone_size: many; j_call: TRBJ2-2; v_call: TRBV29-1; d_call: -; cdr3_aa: CSVRGSGVPGELFF; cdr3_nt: TGCAGCGTGCGGGGCTCGGGGGTTCCCGGGGAGCTGTTTTTT
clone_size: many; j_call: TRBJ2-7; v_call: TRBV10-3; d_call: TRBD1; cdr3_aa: CAITPGTGGYEQYF; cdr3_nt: TGTGCCATCACCCCCGGGACAGGGGGCTACGAGCAGTACTTC
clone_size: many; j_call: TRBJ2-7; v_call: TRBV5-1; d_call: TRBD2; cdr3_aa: CASSFPGTSGTPSYEQYF; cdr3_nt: TGCGCCAGCAGCTTTCCCGGGACTAGCGGGACCCCCTCCTACGAGCAGTACTTC
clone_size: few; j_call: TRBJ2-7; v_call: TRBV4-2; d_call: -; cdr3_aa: CASSQLGIYEQYF; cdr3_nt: TGTGCCAGCAGCCAGCTAGGAATCTACGAGCAGTACTTC
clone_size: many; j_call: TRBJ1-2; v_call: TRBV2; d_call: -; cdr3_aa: CARQDTTGYGYTF; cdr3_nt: TGTGCCCGACAGGATACCACGGGCTATGGCTACACCTTC
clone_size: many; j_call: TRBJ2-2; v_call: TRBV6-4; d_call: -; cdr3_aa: CASSDEGTGELFF; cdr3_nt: TGTGCCAGCAGTGACGAAGGTACCGGGGAGCTGTTTTTT
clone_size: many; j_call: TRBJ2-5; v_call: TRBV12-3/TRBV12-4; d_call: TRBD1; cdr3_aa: CASRNRGRETQYF; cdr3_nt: TGTGCCAGCAGAAACAGGGGCCGGGAGACCCAGTACTTC
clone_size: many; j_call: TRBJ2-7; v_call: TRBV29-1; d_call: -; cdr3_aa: CSVAPGHMQYF; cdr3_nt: TGCAGCGTTGCCCCCGGACACATGCAGTACTTC
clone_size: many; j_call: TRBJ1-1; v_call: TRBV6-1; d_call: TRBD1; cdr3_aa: CASSRRQGFETEAFF; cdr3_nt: TGTGCCAGCAGTCGCCGACAGGGGTTTGAGACTGAAGCTTTCTTT
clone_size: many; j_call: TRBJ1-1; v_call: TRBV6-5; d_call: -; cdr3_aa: CASSNNGGAFF; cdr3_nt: TGTGCCAGCAGTAACAATGGGGGAGCTTTCTTT
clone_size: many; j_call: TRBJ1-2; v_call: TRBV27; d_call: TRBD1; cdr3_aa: CASILKPGGGSGYTF; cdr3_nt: TGTGCCAGCATTCTTAAACCAGGGGGCGGGAGTGGCTACACCTTC